The 25 T cell receptor beta chains below were found in one sample sequenced in a study of identical twins. MiXCR, applied by TCRdb to the 5' RACE reads, yields one record per CDR3 protein. The profile shows hundreds of thousands of distinct CDR3 sequences, 8.5% to 9.5% of them singletons. These data also featured in a second study, about yellow fever vaccine responses in identical twins.

Specimen: PBMCs. The origin of the receptors is a woman aged 18 to 35 in good health.

This clonotype was counted a few times. The chain joins TRBV2 to TRBJ2-7, with no clear D. CDR1 and CDR2 from the germline V gene are SNHLY and FYNNEI. The ends were cut back, 8 bases at V and 2 bases at J, with 13 bases in the middle. The CDR3 sequence is 13 residues long. DNA for the CDR3: TGTGCCAGCGGTGGGCTAGATACCTACGAGCAGTACTTC. This encodes CASGGLDTYEQYF.

This chain connects TRBV27 to TRBJ1-1, with D possibly matching TRBD1 (5 bases). The CDR3 contains 17 residues. The V and J ends lost 2 bases and 0 bases respectively, with 16 bases between them. The germline V gene encodes CDR1 MNHEY and CDR2 SMNVEV (reference sequence). The CDR3 DNA is TGTGCCAGCAGTTTACAGGCAGGGTCTTTCATGAACACTGAAGCTTTCTTT. Its protein product is CASSLQAGSFMNTEAFF.

This clonotype was detected ten times or more. The rearrangement joins TRBV9 to TRBJ2-1; 8 bases line up with TRBD2. This CDR3 is 14 amino acids long. CDR1 SGDLS and CDR2 YYNGEE come from the germline V gene. Unmatched junction bases numbered 4, after V lost 2 bases and J lost 6 bases. In nucleotides, the CDR3 is TGTGCCAGCAGCGTGGCGGGGGGTCTCAATGAGCAGTTCTTC. Its translation: CASSVAGGLNEQFF.

This clonotype was counted only a few times. The chain has TRBV29-1 and TRBJ2-1, with 9 positions matching TRBD1. The CDR3 length is 14 residues. The J segment lost 4 bases and the V segment lost 5 bases, leaving 6 bases of the junction unmatched. Per the germline V gene, CDR1 is SQVTM and CDR2 is ANQGSEA. The CDR3 reads CSVSTGGAYNEQFF. The CDR3, as DNA: TGCAGCGTTTCTACAGGGGGCGCGTACAATGAGCAGTTCTTC.

This clonotype was seen ten or more times. This chain joins TRBV28 and TRBJ1-6, with 8 bases lining up with TRBD1. The germline V gene encodes CDR1 MDHEN and CDR2 SYDVKM. This CDR3 comprises 14 residues. V shed 7 bases and J 8 bases; nucleotides not matched to a gene: 7. The DNA for the CDR3 is TGTGCCAGCATCACCAGGGGGCTGTATTCACCCCTCCACTTT. Its translation: CASITRGLYSPLHF.

The sample holds many counts of this clonotype. This sequence joins TRBV6-1 and TRBJ2-3; 10 bases agree with TRBD1. Germline CDR1 and CDR2: MNHNS and SASEGT. The length of the CDR3 is 15 residues. V shed 5 bases and J 4 bases; nucleotides not matched to a gene: 6. CDR3 sequence (DNA): TGTGCCAGCAGTCGGGACAGGGGCACCGCAGATACGCAGTATTTT. Its translation is CASSRDRGTADTQYF.

This clonotype was observed many times. This chain connects TRBV5-1 to TRBJ2-7; TRBD1 matches at 12 bases. In germline, CDR1 is SGHRS, CDR2 YFSETQ. The junction had 9 bases not matched to a gene; V was cut back by 0 bases and J by 5 bases. The CDR3 contains 17 residues. The CDR3 is CASSLDGTGGLKDEQYF. CDR3 coding DNA: TGCGCCAGCAGCTTGGATGGGACAGGGGGCCTCAAAGACGAGCAGTACTTC. The entire variable domain, with the rest obtained from reference TRBV5-1 and TRBJ2-7, is as follows: KAGVTQTPRYLIKTRGQQVTLSCSPISGHRSVSWYQQTPGQGLQFLFEYFSETQRNKGNFPGRFSGRQFSNSRSEMNVSTLELGDSALYLCASSLDGTGGLKDEQYFGPGTRLTVT.

This clonotype showed up just a few times. The chain recombines TRBV12-3 or TRBV12-4 with TRBJ2-1; maybe TRBD2 (5 bases). This CDR3 region has 14 residues. Trimming pared 2 bases from V and 4 bases from J, leaving 9 bases between. CDR3 coding DNA: TGTGCCAGCAGTTTACCCGAGCGGTACAATGAGCAGTTCTTC. Its translation is CASSLPERYNEQFF.

This clonotype was recorded many times. The chain combines TRBV12-3 or TRBV12-4 with TRBJ2-3; no clear D. V was cut by 4 bases and J by 3 bases, with 11 bases left in between. The CDR3 is made up of 14 amino acids. This CDR3 reads CASSYYGSTDTQYF. In DNA form, the CDR3 reads TGTGCCAGCAGTTATTACGGATCTACAGATACGCAGTATTTT.

This clonotype appeared many times. The chain couples TRBV12-3 or TRBV12-4 to TRBJ1-5; weak D call: TRBD1 (5 bases). The CDR3 is 16 amino acids. Trimming shortened V by 5 bases and J by 5 bases, and 19 bases separated the two germline ends. The CDR3: CASSAPSGWGDQPQHF. Written as DNA, the CDR3 is TGTGCCAGCAGTGCCCCAAGTGGGTGGGGGGATCAGCCCCAGCATTTT.

The V gene is TRBV24-1, the J gene TRBJ1-5; the match to TRBD1 covers 7 bases. Germline CDR1 and CDR2: KGHDR and SFDVKD. Trimming took 3 bases from V and 4 from J; bases not matched to a gene: 5. The CDR3 totals 15 residues. In nucleotides, the CDR3 is TGTGCCACCAGTGATCGGACAGGACCAAATCAGCCCCAGCATTTT. This sequence encodes CATSDRTGPNQPQHF.

The chain couples TRBV14 to TRBJ2-3; 8 bases are a match to TRBD2. With V trimmed by 4 bases and J by 4 bases, 10 bases remained unmatched. Germline V lookup: CDR1 SGHDN, CDR2 FVKESK. The CDR3 contains 16 residues. Here the CDR3 reads CASSPSPGLGADTQYF. DNA for the CDR3: TGTGCCAGCAGCCCCTCACCGGGACTAGGAGCAGATACGCAGTATTTT.

V and J are TRBV19 and TRBJ2-6; D is ambiguous. The CDR3 totals 17 residues. With 7 bases removed from V and 0 bases from J, the gap between germline ends came to 16 bases. Germline-derived CDR1 and CDR2 are LNHDA and SQIVND (reference sequence). The CDR3 nucleotides read TGTGCCAGTATATCGTTGGTCTCTGTCTCTGGGGCCAACGTCCTGACTTTC. Translating it yields CASISLVSVSGANVLTF. The full variable domain, in which reference TRBV19 and TRBJ2-6 provide the parts outside the CDR3, is DGGITQSPKYLFRKEGQNVTLSCEQNLNHDAMYWYRQDPGQGLRLIYYSQIVNDFQKGDIAEGYSVSREKKESFPLTVTSAQKNPTAFYLCASISLVSVSGANVLTFGAGSRLTVL.

The chain is built from TRBV11-2 and TRBJ2-7; the D call may be TRBD1 or TRBD2 (5 bases each). Germline lookup yields CDR1 SGHAT and CDR2 FQNNGV. The CDR3 totals 16 residues. Trimming removed 4 bases at V and 0 bases at J, with 16 bases between. Here the CDR3 reads CASSSGRDGSSYEQYF. For the CDR3, the DNA is TGTGCCAGCAGCTCGGGCAGGGACGGTAGCTCCTACGAGCAGTACTTC.

V and J are TRBV6-1 and TRBJ1-2; 11 bases map to TRBD1. CDR1 MNHNS and CDR2 SASEGT come from the germline V gene. Unmatched junction bases numbered 9, after V lost 7 bases and J lost 8 bases. This CDR3 is built from 14 residues. CDR3 bases: TGTGCCAGCACTCGGACAGGGGGCGATGAAGGCTACACCTTC. Protein product: CASTRTGGDEGYTF.

This chain links TRBV14 with TRBJ1-3; unclear D gene. This CDR3 contains 16 residues. From germline, CDR1 is SGHDN and CDR2 FVKESK. The V gene lost 4 bases and the J gene lost 5 bases, with 18 bases spanning the gap. In DNA, the CDR3 is TGTGCCAGCAGCCGAGACTTCGATAGGAATAGAAACACCATATATTTT. Protein: CASSRDFDRNRNTIYF.

There are many counts of this clonotype. The V gene is TRBV29-1, the J gene TRBJ2-3; 8 bases line up with TRBD1. The germline CDR1 and CDR2 sequences are SQVTM and ANQGSEA. V was pared by 5 bases and J by 0 bases, with 4 bases of the junction left unmatched. The CDR3 is 14 residues long. Here the CDR3 reads CSVLRQGSTDTQYF. CDR3 bases: TGCAGCGTTCTCCGACAGGGGAGCACAGATACGCAGTATTTT.

This chain connects TRBV4-3 to TRBJ2-7; the D gene is possibly TRBD2 (6 bases). The V end lost 0 bases, the J end lost 2 bases, and 11 bases lay between the germline ends. The germline gives CDR1 LGHNA, CDR2 YSLEER. This CDR3 region has 15 residues. CDR3 protein: CASSQDLGTAYEQYF. CDR3 nucleotides: TGCGCCAGCAGCCAAGATCTAGGGACTGCCTACGAGCAGTACTTC.

The chain carries TRBV6-1 and TRBJ2-5; D tentatively reads TRBD1 or TRBD2 (5 bases each). With 6 bases removed from V and 2 bases from J, the gap between germline ends came to 13 bases. The CDR3 is made up of 14 amino acids. Germline V gene sequence: CDR1 MNHNS, CDR2 SASEGT. CDR3 sequence reads: CASSQYRTQETQYF. DNA of the CDR3: TGTGCCAGCAGCCAATACAGGACTCAAGAGACCCAGTACTTC.

This clonotype has just a few counts. The chain employs TRBV18 and TRBJ2-3, with 8 bases identical to TRBD2. Germline lookup yields CDR1 KGHSH and CDR2 LQKENI. This CDR3 is 17 amino acids long. The J segment lost 1 base and the V segment lost 3 bases, leaving 9 bases of the junction unmatched. CDR3 nucleotides: TGTGCCAGCTCACCCCGGACTAGCCCAGGGCGCACAGATACGCAGTATTTT. Its translation: CASSPRTSPGRTDTQYF.

A few counts support this clonotype. For the CDR3, the DNA is TGTGCCAGCAGCGGACAGGGATCTGTAGCCGGGGAGCTGTTTTTT. Translating it yields CASSGQGSVAGELFF. V gene TRBV11-3 combines with J gene TRBJ2-2; TRBD1 matches 8 bases. The length of the CDR3 is 15 residues. Trimming took 5 bases from V and 6 from J; bases not matched to a gene: 8. The germline gives CDR1 SGHNT, CDR2 YENEEA.

This clonotype was observed many times. The rearrangement joins TRBV12-3 or TRBV12-4 to TRBJ1-2; a possible D gene is TRBD1 (5 bases). The CDR3 covers 13 residues. Trimming removed 7 bases from V and 6 bases from J, with 15 bases in between. The CDR3 coding sequence is TGTGCCAGCAACCTTGGCAGGGCCGATGGCTACACCTTC. Its translation: CASNLGRADGYTF.

Written as DNA, the CDR3 is TGCAGTGCTGTTCGGGGGGATCAGCCCCAGCATTTT. Protein: CSAVRGDQPQHF. The V and J genes are TRBV20-1 and TRBJ1-5, with D possibly TRBD1 on 5 matching bases. Germline V CDR1 and CDR2: DFQATT, SNEGSKA (reference sequence). The CDR3 totals 12 residues. Trimming cost V 5 bases and J 5 bases, with 10 bases left between them.

V and J are TRBV7-9 and TRBJ2-1; D unresolved. CDR3 length equals 14 residues. CDR1 is SEHNR, CDR2 FQNEAQ, per germline (reference sequence). The ends were cut back, 2 bases at V and 4 bases at J, with 9 bases in the middle. The CDR3 is CASSLNIRYNEQFF. The CDR3 coding sequence is TGTGCCAGCAGCTTAAATATCCGGTACAATGAGCAGTTCTTC.

This sequence joins TRBV12-3 or TRBV12-4 and TRBJ1-5; tentative D call: TRBD1 (5 bases). V gave up 3 bases and J gave up 6 bases, with 12 bases separating them. The CDR3 consists of 14 residues. The CDR3 reads CASSLGGVGQPQHF. The CDR3 DNA follows: TGTGCCAGCAGTTTGGGGGGGGTTGGTCAGCCCCAGCATTTT.